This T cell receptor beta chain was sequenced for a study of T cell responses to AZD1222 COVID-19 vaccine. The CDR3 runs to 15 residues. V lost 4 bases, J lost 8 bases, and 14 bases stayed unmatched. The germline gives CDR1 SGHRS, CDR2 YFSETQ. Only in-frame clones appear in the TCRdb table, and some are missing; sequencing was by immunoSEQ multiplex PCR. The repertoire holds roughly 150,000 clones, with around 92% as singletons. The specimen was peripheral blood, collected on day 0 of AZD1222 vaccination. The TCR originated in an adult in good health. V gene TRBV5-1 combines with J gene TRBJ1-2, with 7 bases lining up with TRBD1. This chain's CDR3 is CASSMGLEGAGGYTF. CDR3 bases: TGCGCCAGCAGCATGGGGTTGGAGGGGGCAGGAGGCTACACCTTC.